The TCR beta chain under discussion was sequenced for a study of Ad26.COV2.S vaccination and SARS-CoV-2 variants. Study overall: Administration of Ad26.COV2.S was intramuscular, either once or twice 56 days apart.

Study results and limitations: Vaccinated individuals (as opposed to placebo recipients) had higher spike-specific TCR breadth. Analytic work on TCR breadth and depth might have understated the full extent of total T cell responses.

Treatment given: roughly 18 received Ad26.COV2.S at low or high dose, single or two shots; five or six received placebo; per-sample allocation not given. Sampling happened 63 days after the first vaccine or placebo injection. Spike of the Wuhan-strain SARS-CoV-2 was expressed by an Ad26 vector, which formed the vaccine. Concerning this clone itself: As yet, its antigen is unknown.

Sequencing was performed with immunoSEQ multiplex PCR; in TCRdb, only in-frame clones are kept and a portion is missing. The sample has 350,000 to 500,000 clones; 75% to 90% are singletons. The CDR3 extends over 15 amino acids. Germline V lookup: CDR1 SGDLS, CDR2 YYNGEE. The V and J ends lost 2 bases and 8 bases respectively, with 17 bases between them. The source was peripheral blood, collected in a trial of Ad26.COV2.S vaccine versus placebo. The rearrangement links TRBV9 to TRBJ2-1, with D possibly TRBD2 on 6 matching bases. This TCR was sampled from a person aged 18-65 years who received the Ad26.COV2.S COVID-19 vaccine or a placebo. CDR3 protein: CASSVGRTYGDEQFF. Here the CDR3 DNA reads TGTGCCAGCAGCGTGGGGAGGACATATGGTGATGAGCAGTTCTTC.